This TCR beta chain stems from a study of OX40 agonist ivuxolimab in advanced cancers. Study in general: Enrolled patients in dose escalation had cancers that were hepatocellular carcinoma, melanoma, renal cell or head and neck cancer.

Enrollment shut out patients with autoimmune disease history or systemic immunosuppression. Method: immunoSEQ multiplex PCR; TCRdb's copy keeps in-frame clones and lacks some. In the table there are roughly 63,000 clones, approximately 89% of which are singletons. The length of the CDR3 is 18 residues. Germline-derived CDR1 and CDR2 are KGHSH and LQKENI. V shed 6 bases and J shed 0 bases, with 21 bases lying between them. The rearrangement links TRBV18 to TRBJ1-3; D not resolved. Sequenced material: CD4+ or CD8+ T cells sorted from blood, taken in a trial of the OX40 agonist ivuxolimab. This receptor was taken from an adult with an advanced solid tumor such as melanoma, head and neck, liver or kidney cancer. For the CDR3, the DNA is TGTGCCAGCTCCCCCCGCCGCGACTTTCAAAGCTCTGGAAACACCATATATTTT. This translates into CASSPRRDFQSSGNTIYF.